This entry features one T cell receptor (beta chain) sequence. The germline CDR1 and CDR2 sequences are LNHNV and YYDKDF (reference sequence). V dropped 0 bases and J dropped 2 bases, with 11 bases sitting between them. CDR3 length equals 15 residues. The sample originates from a study of shared clonotypes between healthy human individuals. Under the authors' procedure: ImmunoSEQ junction-only sequences lacked quality scores, so their filtering differed. TCRdb's table, derived via immunoSEQ multiplex PCR, lists solely in-frame clones and lacks some. The DNA gave D and trimming, while V, J and clone size come from that table. There are 1,500,000 or so clones in the sample; roughly 98.5% occur only once, and roughly 0.35% lies in the top ten.

Sequenced material: naive CD4+ T cells sorted from blood. Subset meaning: CD45RA+ positively selected. This clonotype was obtained from a man aged 25 to 40 in good health. The V call is TRBV15, the J call TRBJ2-7; tentatively, D is TRBD2 (6 bases). CDR3 sequence: CATSRDLGRPYEQYF. The DNA for the CDR3 is TGTGCCACCAGCAGAGACCTGGGGAGGCCCTACGAGCAGTACTTC.